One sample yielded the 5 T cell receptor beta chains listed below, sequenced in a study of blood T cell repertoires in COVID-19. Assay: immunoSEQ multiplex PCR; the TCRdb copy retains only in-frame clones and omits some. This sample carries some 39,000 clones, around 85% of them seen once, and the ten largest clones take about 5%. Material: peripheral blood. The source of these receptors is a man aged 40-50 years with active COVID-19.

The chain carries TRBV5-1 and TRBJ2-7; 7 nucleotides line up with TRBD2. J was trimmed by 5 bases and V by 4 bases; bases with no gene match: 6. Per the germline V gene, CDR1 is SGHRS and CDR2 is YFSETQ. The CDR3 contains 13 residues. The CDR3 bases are TGCGCCAGCAGCGGGGAGGGTAGGCACGAGCAGTACTTC. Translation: CASSGEGRHEQYF.

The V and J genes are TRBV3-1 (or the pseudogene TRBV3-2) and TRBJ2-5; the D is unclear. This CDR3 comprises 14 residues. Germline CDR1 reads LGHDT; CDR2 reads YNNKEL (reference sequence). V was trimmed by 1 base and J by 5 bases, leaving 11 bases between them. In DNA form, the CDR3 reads TGTGCCAGCAGCCAAGTTCGGAGAAGGGAGACCCAGTACTTC. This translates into CASSQVRRRETQYF.

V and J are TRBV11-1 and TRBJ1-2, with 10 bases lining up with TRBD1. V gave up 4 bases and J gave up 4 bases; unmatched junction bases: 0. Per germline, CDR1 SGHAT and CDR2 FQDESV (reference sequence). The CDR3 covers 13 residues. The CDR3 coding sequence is TGTGCCAGCAGCTGGGACAGGGGCTATGGCTACACCTTC. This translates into CASSWDRGYGYTF.

The CDR3 region is CATSGRRGESSYNEQFF. Here the CDR3 DNA reads TGTGCCACCAGTGGTCGCAGAGGCGAGAGCTCCTACAATGAGCAGTTCTTC. The chain uses TRBV24-1 and TRBJ2-1, with unresolved D. Germline values: CDR1 KGHDR, CDR2 SFDVKD. This CDR3 spans 17 amino acids. Trimming took off 5 bases at V and 0 bases at J, with 16 bases between the two ends.

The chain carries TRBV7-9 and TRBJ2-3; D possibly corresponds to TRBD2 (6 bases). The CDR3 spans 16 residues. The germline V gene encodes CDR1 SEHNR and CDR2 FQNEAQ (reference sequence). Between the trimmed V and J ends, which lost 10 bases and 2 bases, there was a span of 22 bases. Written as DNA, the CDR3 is TGTGCCACCGAAGGAGGGGACTCAGTTACCACAGATACGCAGTATTTT. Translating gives CATEGGDSVTTDTQYF.